Each of the 8 T cell receptor beta chains below was sequenced from the same sample in a study of blood T cell repertoires in COVID-19. Only in-frame clones appear in the TCRdb table, and some are missing; sequencing was by immunoSEQ multiplex PCR. The sample holds about 170,000 clones, approximately 91% seen once. Sequencing was carried out using peripheral blood. The receptors shown here come from a man younger than 35 with COVID-19, enrolled during active disease.

This chain connects TRBV5-6 to TRBJ1-1; D possibly corresponds to TRBD1 (5 bases). The CDR3 runs 15 residues. Germline lookup yields CDR1 SGHDT and CDR2 YYEEEE. Trimming stripped 3 bases from V and 3 bases from J, with 15 bases between. The CDR3 DNA sequence: TGTGCCAGCAGCTCGGTCCGGGGGTCTGACACTGAAGCTTTCTTT. It yields the protein CASSSVRGSDTEAFF.

The gene calls are TRBV5-1 and TRBJ2-7, with 11 bases fitting TRBD1. CDR1 SGHRS and CDR2 YFSETQ come from the germline V gene. V dropped 4 bases and J dropped 5; count of bases not matched to a gene: 8. The CDR3 runs to 15 residues. The CDR3 sequence: CASSQGQGEYNEQYF. The CDR3 bases are TGCGCCAGCAGCCAGGGACAGGGGGAATACAACGAGCAGTACTTC.

The rearrangement joins TRBV7-6 to TRBJ1-2; no clear D gene. Trimming removed 4 bases at V and 3 bases at J, with 21 bases between. CDR1 SGHVS and CDR2 FNYEAQ come from the germline V gene. The CDR3 extends over 17 amino acids. The CDR3 protein is CASSSLEVRPVDYGYTF. The CDR3 DNA reads TGTGCCAGCAGCTCGTTAGAAGTACGCCCGGTGGACTATGGCTACACCTTC.

This chain uses TRBV28 with TRBJ1-1, with 8 bases fitting TRBD1. The CDR3 has 14 amino acids. Germline CDR1 and CDR2: MDHEN and SYDVKM. The J segment lost 11 bases and the V segment lost 2 bases, leaving 10 bases of the junction unmatched. This CDR3 reads CASSLRSGGADAFF. CDR3 nucleotide sequence: TGTGCCAGCAGTTTAAGATCAGGGGGCGCGGATGCTTTCTTT.

CDR3 residues: CASSKALWARSVANYGYTF. The CDR3 nucleotides read TGTGCCAGCAGCAAAGCGCTTTGGGCCCGTTCGGTAGCTAACTATGGCTACACCTTC. This chain uses TRBV21-1 with TRBJ1-2; TRBD1 was called by the table and not checked on the DNA. TRBV21-1 represents a pseudogene. The CDR3 has 19 amino acids.

The chain couples TRBV10-3 to TRBJ2-7; 10 positions match TRBD2. The V segment lost 2 bases and the J segment 6 bases; nucleotides outside the gene matches: 7. The length of the CDR3 is 15 residues. Germline V CDR1 and CDR2: ENHRY, SYGVKD. Written as DNA, the CDR3 is TGTGCCATCAGTGAGGGCCCTAGCGGGAGCTCCGAGCAGTACTTC. This codes for CAISEGPSGSSEQYF.

The J gene is TRBJ2-1, the V gene TRBV7-8, with D tentatively TRBD2 (6 bases). The CDR3 spans 17 residues. Deletions cut 5 bases from V and 4 bases from J, with 21 bases between. The germline V gene encodes CDR1 SGHVS and CDR2 FQNEAQ. CDR3 coding DNA: TGTGCCAGCAGCCGAGTTACCGGGAGAGGCCGTTACAATGAGCAGTTCTTC. Residues: CASSRVTGRGRYNEQFF.

This clone was seen many times. This sequence joins TRBV6-2 or TRBV6-3 and TRBJ1-5, with TRBD1 matching over 7 bases. V shed 4 bases and J 4 bases; nucleotides not matched to a gene: 7. The CDR3 is made up of 15 amino acids. Germline assignment: CDR1 MNHEY and CDR2 SVGEGT. In DNA, the CDR3 is TGTGCCAGCAGTTTCGGGACAGCCTATAATCAGCCCCAGCATTTT. Its protein is CASSFGTAYNQPQHF.